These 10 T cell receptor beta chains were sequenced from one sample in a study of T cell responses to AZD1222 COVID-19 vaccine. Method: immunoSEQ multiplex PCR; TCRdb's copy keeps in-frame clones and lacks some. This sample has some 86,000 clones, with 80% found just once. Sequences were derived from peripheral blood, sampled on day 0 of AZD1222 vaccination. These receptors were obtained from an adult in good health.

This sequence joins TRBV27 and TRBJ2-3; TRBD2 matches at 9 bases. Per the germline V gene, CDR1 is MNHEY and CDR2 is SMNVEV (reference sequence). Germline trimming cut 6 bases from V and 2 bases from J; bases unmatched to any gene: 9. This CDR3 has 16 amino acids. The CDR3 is CASSRRTSETTDTQYF. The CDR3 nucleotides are TGTGCCAGCAGCCGAAGGACTAGCGAGACCACAGATACGCAGTATTTT.

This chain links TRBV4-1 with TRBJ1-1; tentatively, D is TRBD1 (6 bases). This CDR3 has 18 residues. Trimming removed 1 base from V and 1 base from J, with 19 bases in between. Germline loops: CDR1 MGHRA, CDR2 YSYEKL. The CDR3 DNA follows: TGCGCCAGCAGCCAAGGGGGAACAGGGCGTCTCTCGAACACTGAAGCTTTCTTT. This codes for CASSQGGTGRLSNTEAFF.

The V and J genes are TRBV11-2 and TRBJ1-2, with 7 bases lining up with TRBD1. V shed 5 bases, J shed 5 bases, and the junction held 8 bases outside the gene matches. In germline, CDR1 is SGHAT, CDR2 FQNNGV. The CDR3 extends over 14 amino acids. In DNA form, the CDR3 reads TGTGCCAGCAGCCGTTCCACAGGGGCATATGGCTACACCTTC. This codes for CASSRSTGAYGYTF.

CDR3 loop: CASSYVFYNEQFF. In nucleotides, the CDR3 is TGTGCCAGCAGTTACGTCTTCTACAATGAGCAGTTCTTC. The chain recombines TRBV6-6 with TRBJ2-1; D not certain. Germline V gives CDR1 MNHNY, CDR2 SVGAGI (reference sequence). This CDR3 region has 13 residues. Trimming took off 2 bases at V and 3 bases at J, with 5 bases between the two ends.

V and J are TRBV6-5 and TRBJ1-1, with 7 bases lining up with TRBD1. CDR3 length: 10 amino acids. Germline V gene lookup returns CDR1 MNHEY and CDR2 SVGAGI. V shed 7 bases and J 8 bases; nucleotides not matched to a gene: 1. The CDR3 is CASKDREAFF. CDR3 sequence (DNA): TGTGCCAGCAAGGACAGGGAAGCTTTCTTT.

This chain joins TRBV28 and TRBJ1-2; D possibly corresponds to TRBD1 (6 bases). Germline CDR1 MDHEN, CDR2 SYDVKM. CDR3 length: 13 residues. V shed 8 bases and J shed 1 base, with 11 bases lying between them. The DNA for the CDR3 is TGTGCCAGCTTTTCGGACAGTAACTATGGCTACACCTTC. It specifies CASFSDSNYGYTF.

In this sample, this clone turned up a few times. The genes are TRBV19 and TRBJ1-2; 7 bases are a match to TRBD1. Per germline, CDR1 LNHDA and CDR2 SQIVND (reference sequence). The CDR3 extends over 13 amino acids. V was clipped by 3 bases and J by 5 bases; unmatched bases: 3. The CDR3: CASSITGAYGYTF. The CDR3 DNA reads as TGTGCCAGTAGTATCACAGGGGCTTATGGCTACACCTTC.

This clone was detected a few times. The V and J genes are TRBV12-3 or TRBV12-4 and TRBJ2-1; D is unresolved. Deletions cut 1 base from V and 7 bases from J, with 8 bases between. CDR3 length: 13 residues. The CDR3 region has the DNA TGTGCCAGCAGTTTAGGTTTCTCGAATGAGCAGTTCTTC. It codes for CASSLGFSNEQFF.

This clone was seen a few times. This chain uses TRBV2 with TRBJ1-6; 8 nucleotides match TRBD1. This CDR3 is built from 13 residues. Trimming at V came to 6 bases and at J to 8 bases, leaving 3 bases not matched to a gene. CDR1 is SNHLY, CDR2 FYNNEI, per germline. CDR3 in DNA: TGTGCCAGCAGAGACAGGGGTGATTCACCCCTCCACTTT. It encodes CASRDRGDSPLHF.

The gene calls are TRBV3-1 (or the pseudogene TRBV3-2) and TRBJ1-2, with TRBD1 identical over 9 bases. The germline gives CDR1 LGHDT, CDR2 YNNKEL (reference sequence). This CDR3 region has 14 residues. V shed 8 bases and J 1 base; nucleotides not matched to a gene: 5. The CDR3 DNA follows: TGTGCCAGCGGCGGACAGGGGCTTAACTATGGCTACACCTTC. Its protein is CASGGQGLNYGYTF.